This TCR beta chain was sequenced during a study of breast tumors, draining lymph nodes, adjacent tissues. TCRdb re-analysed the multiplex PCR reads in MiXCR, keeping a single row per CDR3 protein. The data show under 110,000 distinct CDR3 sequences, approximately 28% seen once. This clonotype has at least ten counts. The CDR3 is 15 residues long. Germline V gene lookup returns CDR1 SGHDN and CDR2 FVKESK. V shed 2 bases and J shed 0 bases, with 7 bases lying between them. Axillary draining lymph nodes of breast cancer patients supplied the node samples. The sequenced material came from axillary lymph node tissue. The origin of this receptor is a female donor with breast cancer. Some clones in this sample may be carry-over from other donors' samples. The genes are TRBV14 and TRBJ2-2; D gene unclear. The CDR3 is CASSQTVANTGELFF. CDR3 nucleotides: TGTGCCAGCAGCCAAACTGTCGCGAACACCGGGGAGCTGTTTTTT. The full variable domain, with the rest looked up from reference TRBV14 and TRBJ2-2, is EAGVTQFPSHSVIEKGQTVTLRCDPISGHDNLYWYRRVMGKEIKFLLHFVKESKQDESGMPNNRFLAERTGGTYSTLKVQPAELEDSGVYFCASSQTVANTGELFFGEGSRLTVL.